Listed below are T cell receptor beta chains from one sample, sequenced in a study of blood T cell repertoires in COVID-19. The method was immunoSEQ multiplex PCR; TCRdb's version includes in-frame clones alone and lacks a portion of them. The sample records more than 75,000 clones, around 88% being singletons. Sequencing was done on a sample of peripheral blood. The receptors stem from a woman aged 70-85 years with acute or convalescent COVID-19. CDR3s leave out the opening cysteine and the closing phenylalanine or tryptophan. A D gene is named only where the DNA matches it firmly. Not every row has a clone size; where given, it reads once, few, many or a size class.

D	V	J	size	CDR3
TRBD1	TRBV14	TRBJ2-7	.	ASSPAGTGAYEQY
.	TRBV28	TRBJ2-7	.	ASVKRGMSSYEQY
TRBD2	TRBV20-1	TRBJ2-1	.	SARSSGEQF
.	TRBV19	TRBJ2-1	.	ASRSRGLTYNEQF
TRBD1	TRBV12-3/TRBV12-4	TRBJ1-1	.	ASSLRDRAF
TRBD2	TRBV5-1	TRBJ2-7	.	ASRGLAEGYEQY
TRBD1	TRBV28	TRBJ1-2	.	ASSSQGARRDGYT
.	TRBV11-2	TRBJ2-7	.	ASSPGTGQSYEQY
.	TRBV11-2	TRBJ2-1	.	ASSGRGIGGSEQF
.	TRBV29-1	TRBJ1-4	.	SVGGGEEKLF
.	TRBV28	TRBJ1-5	few	ASSFWTAGDDQPQH
TRBD1	TRBV24-1	TRBJ1-2	.	ATRPKRGQGSDGYT
.	TRBV18	TRBJ1-1	.	ASSPTGYTEAF
TRBD1	TRBV7-9	TRBJ1-4	.	ASSIQGINEKLF
TRBD1	TRBV7-9	TRBJ1-6	.	ASSPGQGRNSPLH
.	TRBV2	TRBJ1-4	.	ASTSTAATNEKLF
TRBD1	TRBV6-6	TRBJ1-4	.	ASRWTGNREKLF
.	TRBV12-3/TRBV12-4	TRBJ2-7	.	ASSFQQSYEQY
TRBD1	TRBV4-2	TRBJ1-6	.	ASSQSFGTGTGFSPLH
.	TRBV19	TRBJ1-2	.	ASSPMTGYGYT
.	TRBV11-2	TRBJ2-5	.	ASSSPGTQY
.	TRBV5-4	TRBJ2-2	.	ASSLSGDANTGELF
.	TRBV5-1	TRBJ2-1	.	ASSQDRPSSYNEQF
.	TRBV12-3/TRBV12-4	TRBJ2-1	.	ASSSVRAGEQF
.	TRBV9	TRBJ1-6	.	ASTPPGDNSPLH
TRBD2	TRBV5-1	TRBJ2-1	.	ASSLREGLHNEQF
.	TRBV7-9	TRBJ2-3	.	ASSKTSPADTQY
.	TRBV7-3	TRBJ2-3	.	ASSFLPGTDTQY
.	TRBV18	TRBJ1-6	.	ASSPTGNNSPLH
.	TRBV5-1	TRBJ2-3	.	ASSYGPSGLADTQY
.	TRBV30	TRBJ1-1	.	AWSLVGTEAF
TRBD1	TRBV27	TRBJ2-7	.	ASPTGSVYEQY
TRBD2	TRBV30	TRBJ2-7	.	AWKLAGDGEQY
TRBD1	TRBV30	TRBJ2-7	.	AWSIRDRKYEQY
.	TRBV2	TRBJ1-5	.	ASTGYRGQPQH
TRBD2	TRBV6-4	TRBJ2-7	.	ASSDSPSGLAGEYEQY
.	TRBV7-6	TRBJ2-7	.	ASSPAIGYEQY
.	TRBV11-2	TRBJ1-2	.	ASSLARQIYGYT
.	TRBV19	TRBJ2-3	.	ASSINRKSTDTQY
.	TRBV11-2	TRBJ2-1	.	ASSLAGKRPSSYNEQF
TRBD2	TRBV9	TRBJ2-7	.	ASSVGGTSGSYEQY
.	TRBV7-2	TRBJ2-5	.	ASSLEGQYQETQY
.	TRBV7-9	TRBJ1-5	once	ASSLQGKSNQPQH
.	TRBV5-5	TRBJ2-6	.	ASSLSAGSGANVLT
TRBD1	TRBV19	TRBJ1-5	.	ASSQDRAQPQH
.	TRBV9	TRBJ2-5	.	ASSVQGNQETQY
.	TRBV7-3	TRBJ2-4	.	ASSLWPGDIQY
TRBD1	TRBV5-8	TRBJ2-7	.	ASKLDRGKSYEQY
.	TRBV7-9	TRBJ1-2	.	ASSPQKTGYT
.	TRBV13	TRBJ2-1	.	ASSLPGSGYNEQF
TRBD1	TRBV3-1/TRBV3-2	TRBJ2-7	.	ASSWGQGGNEQY
.	TRBV11-2	TRBJ1-1	once	ASSLATGHEAF
.	TRBV29-1	TRBJ2-7	.	SVRTWQGPYYEQY
TRBD1	TRBV9	TRBJ1-1	.	ASSVGTGGHTEAF
.	TRBV5-1	TRBJ1-2	once	ASSLLIRDTSYT
TRBD1	TRBV24-1	TRBJ1-1	.	ATSQTGVGTEAF
TRBD1	TRBV3-1/TRBV3-2	TRBJ2-3	.	ASSRQGKVGTDTQY
.	TRBV2	TRBJ2-1	.	ASSRDRDEQF
.	TRBV7-9	TRBJ1-2	.	ASSLVVENYGYT
.	TRBV6-6	TRBJ2-5	.	ASRPRDTKYQETQY